This T cell receptor beta chain comes out of a study of regulatory T cells in long-lasting Graves disease. CDR1 is SEHNR, CDR2 FQNEAQ, per germline (reference sequence). The junction had 10 bases not matched to a gene; V was cut back by 5 bases and J by 10 bases. The CDR3 runs to 13 residues. This sample's time point: newly diagnosed GD, antithyroid drugs for less than 3 months. The TCR library was made from RNA extracted from PBMCs. Ten or more counts support this clonotype. Libraries of TCR beta came from iRepertoire HTBI primers plus Arm-PCR of CDR3 regions. TCRdb redid the calling of the multiplex PCR reads with MiXCR, one entry per CDR3 protein. The data contain 450,000 to 600,000 distinct CDR3 sequences, 13% of them singletons. The sample was also reused in another study, on T cells in Graves' hyperthyroidism and ophthalmopathy.

This rearrangement joins TRBV7-9 to TRBJ1-1; TRBD1 matches 7 bases. The material was peripheral blood mononuclear cells (PBMCs), obtained at new diagnosis, from a patient treated with antithyroid drugs. The receptor was isolated from a man aged 25-45 years with Graves disease. The CDR3 DNA sequence: TGTGCCAGCAGCCAGACAGGGCCGATAGGAGCTTTCTTT. Encoded protein: CASSQTGPIGAFF.